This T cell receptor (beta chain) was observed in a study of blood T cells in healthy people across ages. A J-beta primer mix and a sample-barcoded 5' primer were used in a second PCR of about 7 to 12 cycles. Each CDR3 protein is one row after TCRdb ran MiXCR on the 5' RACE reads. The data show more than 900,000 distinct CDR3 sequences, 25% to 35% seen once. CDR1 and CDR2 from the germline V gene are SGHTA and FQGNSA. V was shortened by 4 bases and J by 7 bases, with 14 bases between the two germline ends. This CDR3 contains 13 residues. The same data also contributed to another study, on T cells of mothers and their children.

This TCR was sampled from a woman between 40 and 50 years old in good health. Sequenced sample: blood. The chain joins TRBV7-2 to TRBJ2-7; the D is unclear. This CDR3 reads CASSSSRADEQYF. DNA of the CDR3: TGTGCCAGCAGCTCCTCACGGGCAGATGAGCAGTACTTC. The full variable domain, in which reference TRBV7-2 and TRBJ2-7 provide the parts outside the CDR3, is GAGVSQSPSNKVTEKGKDVELRCDPISGHTALYWYRQSLGQGLEFLIYFQGNSAPDKSGLPSDRFSAERTGGSVSTLTIQRTQQEDSAVYLCASSSSRADEQYFGPGTRLTVT.